This T cell receptor beta chain derives from a study of control samples from healthy donors and cancer patients. The CDR3 has 14 amino acids. The V end lost 7 bases, the J end lost 2 bases, and 15 bases lay between the germline ends. CDR1 is SQVTM and CDR2 is ANQGSEA in the germline V gene. The protocol was immunoSEQ multiplex PCR, while the TCRdb copy is restricted to in-frame clones and leaves out a portion. Of roughly 170,000 clones in the sample, roughly 93% were seen once. The specimen sequenced was blood. This rearrangement joins TRBV29-1 to TRBJ1-5; tentatively, D is TRBD1 (6 bases). The source is a young man in good health. CDR3 DNA: TGCAGCGCAAGACAGGAAAGGGGCAATCAGCCCCAGCATTTT. It is translated as CSARQERGNQPQHF.